This T cell receptor (beta chain) was recovered during a study of blood T cell repertoires in COVID-19. Overall study: Specimens from acute and convalescent COVID-19 originated in the United States, Italy and Spain. Sources were T cells, B-cell-depleted T cells, or PBMCs; the material itself was cDNA or gDNA.

Original analysis: Reference gene primer amplification gave nucleated cell count estimates. Profiling relied on immunoSEQ multiplex PCR, and the TCRdb table lists in-frame clones only, not all of them. Clone size and the V and J calls come from that table; the DNA yielded D and trimming. The sample consists of 250,000 to 350,000 clones, about 86% of them appearing once. The J segment lost 3 bases and the V segment lost 5 bases, leaving 8 bases of the junction unmatched. Germline CDR1 is SEHNR and CDR2 is FQNEAQ (reference sequence). The CDR3 extends over 15 amino acids. The sequence was collected from a woman aged 45-60 years with acute or convalescent COVID-19. The material sequenced was peripheral blood. The V call is TRBV7-9, the J call TRBJ1-1, with TRBD1 matching over 8 bases. This CDR3 reads CASSILDRGDTEAFF. CDR3 bases: TGTGCCAGCAGCATCCTTGACAGGGGAGACACTGAAGCTTTCTTT. Using reference TRBV7-9 and TRBJ1-1 for the parts outside the CDR3, the full variable domain is DTGVSQNPRHKITKRGQNVTFRCDPISEHNRLYWYRQTLGQGPEFLTYFQNEAQLEKSRLLSDRFSAERPKGSFSTLEIQRTEQGDSAMYLCASSILDRGDTEAFFGQGTRLTVV.